The 26 T cell receptor beta chains reported below all come from one sample, sequenced in a study of T cell changes during pregnancy in multiple sclerosis. Using immunoSEQ multiplex PCR, the repertoire was profiled, and TCRdb retains in-frame clones only, with some absent. The profile covers about 77,000 clones, with about 92% appearing a single time and 2.5% to 3% taken by the ten largest. Sequencing used peripheral blood, obtained after pregnancy. The receptors were sampled from a female donor in good health, enrolled as a control in a pregnancy study.

DNA of the CDR3: TGTGCCAGTAGTATTCAGTCGACAGGGAAAAACATTCAGTACTTC. It codes for CASSIQSTGKNIQYF. V usage is TRBV19 and J usage is TRBJ2-4, with TRBD1 identical over 7 bases. V trimming: 3 bases; J trimming: 4 bases; junction bases outside the gene matches: 6. CDR1 is LNHDA and CDR2 is SQIVND in the germline V gene (reference sequence). This CDR3 has 15 residues. Variable domain in full (rest from reference TRBV19 and TRBJ2-4): DGGITQSPKYLFRKEGQNVTLSCEQNLNHDAMYWYRQDPGQGLRLIYYSQIVNDFQKGDIAEGYSVSREKKESFPLTVTSAQKNPTAFYLCASSIQSTGKNIQYFGAGTRLSVL.

This sequence joins TRBV6-5 and TRBJ2-5, with D perhaps matching TRBD2 (6 bases). V dropped 4 bases and J dropped 5 bases, with 20 bases sitting between them. The CDR3 is 16 amino acids. Germline lookup yields CDR1 MNHEY and CDR2 SVGAGI. The chain's CDR3 is CASSSRGEDYDETQYF. In DNA, the CDR3 is TGTGCCAGCAGTTCTCGGGGAGAGGACTACGACGAGACCCAGTACTTC.

This chain uses TRBV7-9 with TRBJ2-1, with 8 bases matching TRBD2. Germline-derived CDR1 and CDR2 are SEHNR and FQNEAQ (reference sequence). The CDR3 covers 15 residues. The V and J ends lost 2 bases and 8 bases, in that order; junction bases with no gene match: 8. The CDR3 DNA reads TGTGCCAGCAGCTTACGGACTAGCATGGGCGATGAGCAGTTCTTC. Its translation: CASSLRTSMGDEQFF.

This clone was counted a single time. This chain uses TRBV5-1 with TRBJ2-5, with TRBD2 as a possible D gene (7 bases). This CDR3 is built from 15 residues. CDR1 is SGHRS, CDR2 YFSETQ, per germline. Between the trimmed V and J ends, which lost 3 bases and 1 base, there was a span of 13 bases. CDR3 residues: CASSSTGGGQETQYF. The DNA for the CDR3 is TGCGCCAGCAGCTCCACGGGGGGCGGCCAAGAGACCCAGTACTTC.

As concerns this clone: At one boundary the junction diverges from the germline segment, which might be a read error. V gene TRBV6-5 combines with J gene TRBJ2-1; 10 nucleotides line up with TRBD1. The CDR3 totals 15 residues. The germline V gene has CDR1 MNHEY and CDR2 SVGAGI. The CDR3 nucleotides read TGTGCTAGCAGCGATTGGACAGGGGGTTACAATGAGCAGTTCTTC. As protein: CASSDWTGGYNEQFF.

This chain connects TRBV15 to TRBJ1-5; unclear D gene. The CDR3 is 15 residues long. Germline loops: CDR1 LNHNV, CDR2 YYDKDF (reference sequence). The V and J ends lost 0 bases and 9 bases respectively, with 15 bases between them. In DNA, the CDR3 is TGTGCCACCAGCAGAGATACGGTTGCGGAGCGGCCCCAGCATTTT. Encoded protein: CATSRDTVAERPQHF.

As for this clone: Germline is not matched at one junction end, which may reflect a read error. The J gene is TRBJ2-2, the V gene TRBV4-1; D is perhaps TRBD2 (6 bases). Germline values: CDR1 MGHRA, CDR2 YSYEKL. This CDR3 has 16 amino acids. Written as DNA, the CDR3 is TGCGCCAGCAGTCAAGCCCTCGGGGGTTCCACCGGGGAGCTGTTTTTT. As protein: CASSQALGGSTGELFF.

V usage is TRBV7-2 and J usage is TRBJ2-7, with TRBD1 as a possible D gene (6 bases). Trimming removed 5 bases from V and 3 bases from J, with 14 bases in between. The germline V gene has CDR1 SGHTA and CDR2 FQGNSA. CDR3 length equals 14 residues. The CDR3 nucleotides read TGTGCCAGCAGCCTACGGACAGTCGGCTACGAGCAGTACTTC. It yields the protein CASSLRTVGYEQYF.

This clone was seen only a few times. The chain has TRBV18 and TRBJ1-1; 7 bases are a match to TRBD1. Germline V gene lookup returns CDR1 KGHSH and CDR2 LQKENI. The CDR3 has 13 amino acids. V was clipped by 5 bases and J by 8 bases; unmatched bases: 8. Written as DNA, the CDR3 is TGTGCCAGCTCATCCTCCGGGACAGCCGAAGCTTTCTTT. It specifies CASSSSGTAEAFF.

The rearrangement links TRBV7-9 to TRBJ1-2, with no clear D. Germline V gene data show CDR1 as SEHNR and CDR2 as FQNEAQ (reference sequence). Deletions cut 3 bases from V and 6 bases from J, with 5 bases between. This CDR3 region has 11 residues. This chain's CDR3 is CASSFPDGYTF. The CDR3 coding sequence is TGTGCCAGCAGCTTTCCGGATGGCTACACCTTC.

The V and J genes are TRBV28 and TRBJ1-1; D is undetermined. The CDR3 has 13 amino acids. The V and J ends lost 6 bases and 6 bases respectively, with 14 bases between them. Germline CDR1 and CDR2: MDHEN and SYDVKM. CDR3 sequence: CASRPPAPPEAFF. The DNA for the CDR3 is TGTGCCAGCAGGCCTCCCGCGCCTCCTGAAGCTTTCTTT.

The genes are TRBV6-1 and TRBJ1-5; perhaps TRBD1 as D (5 bases). The CDR3 length is 13 residues. V lost 11 bases and J lost 0, with 11 bases in between. CDR1 is MNHNS, CDR2 SASEGT, per germline. CDR3: CAVRTPSNQPQHF. CDR3 nucleotides: TGTGCCGTGCGGACACCTAGCAATCAGCCCCAGCATTTT.

The chain couples TRBV18 to TRBJ2-5, with D unresolved. Germline V CDR1 and CDR2: KGHSH, LQKENI. V gave up 3 bases and J gave up 2 bases, with 4 bases separating them. The CDR3 is made up of 12 amino acids. CDR3 nucleotide sequence: TGTGCCAGCTCACCCCAACAAGAGACCCAGTACTTC. Its translation is CASSPQQETQYF.

The chain employs TRBV4-3 and TRBJ2-2, with TRBD1 matching 8 bases. J gave up 1 base and V 1 base, and 5 bases lay outside the gene matches. Germline CDR1 is LGHNA and CDR2 is YSLEER. The CDR3 has 17 residues. This CDR3 reads CASSQGGTGWNTGELFF. CDR3 DNA sequence: TGCGCCAGCAGCCAAGGGGGGACAGGTTGGAACACCGGGGAGCTGTTTTTT.

The chain links TRBV14 to TRBJ2-7; D gene uncertain. The CDR3 is 11 residues long. Germline assignment: CDR1 SGHDN and CDR2 FVKESK. Trimming took off 2 bases at V and 7 bases at J, with 6 bases between the two ends. The CDR3 protein is CASSQKREQYF. For the CDR3, the DNA is TGTGCCAGCAGCCAAAAGCGTGAGCAGTACTTC.

This rearrangement joins TRBV5-1 to TRBJ2-7; D is possibly TRBD2 (6 bases). V shed 4 bases and J shed 4 bases, with 15 bases lying between them. CDR1 SGHRS and CDR2 YFSETQ come from the germline V gene. The CDR3 has 14 amino acids. CDR3 bases: TGCGCCAGCAGCGCGGGACCCACGGGGTACGAGCAGTACTTC. It is translated as CASSAGPTGYEQYF.

V and J are TRBV28 and TRBJ2-5; no clear D gene. Germline lookup yields CDR1 MDHEN and CDR2 SYDVKM. With 4 bases removed from V and 5 bases from J, the gap between germline ends came to 14 bases. This CDR3 region has 14 residues. The CDR3 spells CASSSGPVRETQYF. The CDR3 bases are TGTGCCAGCAGTTCGGGTCCGGTGAGGGAGACCCAGTACTTC.

The V call is TRBV5-5, the J call TRBJ1-2, with a tentative D call TRBD1 (6 bases). Germline V CDR1 and CDR2: SGHKS, YYEKEE (reference sequence). The germline V and J ends were trimmed by 1 base and 4 bases, with 11 bases remaining between them. The CDR3 is 14 amino acids. In DNA, the CDR3 is TGTGCCAGCAGCTTGCACAGGGAAGGCTATGGCTACACCTTC. Translating it yields CASSLHREGYGYTF.

The chain recombines TRBV4-1 with TRBJ2-7; 9 nucleotides line up with TRBD1. The CDR3 loop spans 16 amino acids. Per the germline V gene, CDR1 is MGHRA and CDR2 is YSYEKL. V was pared by 0 bases and J by 3 bases, with 6 bases of the junction left unmatched. The CDR3 coding sequence is TGCGCCAGCAGCCAAGATGGTACAGGGGGCAGCTACGAGCAGTACTTC. Translating gives CASSQDGTGGSYEQYF.

This clone was seen a few times. The V call is TRBV19, the J call TRBJ1-2, with D perhaps TRBD1 (6 bases). The V end was cut by 9 bases, the J end by 6 bases, with 17 bases between. The CDR3 is made up of 13 amino acids. Germline CDR1 reads LNHDA; CDR2 reads SQIVND (reference sequence). The CDR3 nucleotides are TGTGCCAGCCGCAGGGGCGCCATGGATGGCTACACCTTC. Its protein product is CASRRGAMDGYTF.

The CDR3 nucleotides read TGTGCCTGGGCACAGGGGGCGGATGAGCAGTTCTTC. It yields the protein CAWAQGADEQFF. This chain links TRBV30 with TRBJ2-1, with 9 bases aligning to TRBD1. The germline V gene encodes CDR1 GTSNPN and CDR2 SVGIG (reference sequence). This CDR3 spans 12 amino acids. J lost 8 bases, V lost 5 bases, and 4 bases had no gene match.

As concerns this clone: One junction end disagrees with the germline gene, perhaps due to a read error. The chain recombines TRBV18 with TRBJ2-3; D may be TRBD2 (6 bases). This CDR3 has 16 amino acids. Germline V CDR1 and CDR2: KGHSH, LQKENI. This CDR3 reads CASSPRTSSSTDTQYF. CDR3 in DNA: TGTGCCAGCTCCCCACGTACTAGCAGCAGCACAGATACGCAGTATTTT.

V and J are TRBV4-2 and TRBJ1-1; D not resolved. V lost 0 bases and J lost 5, with 7 bases in between. The CDR3 is made up of 13 amino acids. Germline CDR1 and CDR2: LGHNA and YNFKEQ. The CDR3 loop is CASSQDPGTEAFF. The CDR3 nucleotides read TGTGCCAGCAGCCAAGATCCCGGTACTGAAGCTTTCTTT.

V usage is TRBV6-6 and J usage is TRBJ2-1; 11 bases line up with TRBD2. Unmatched junction bases numbered 9, after V lost 11 bases and J lost 6 bases. There are 14 residues in the CDR3. Germline V gene data show CDR1 as MNHNY and CDR2 as SVGAGI (reference sequence). The CDR3 reads CAARSSGRTNEQFF. CDR3 bases: TGTGCCGCCCGATCTAGCGGGAGGACCAATGAGCAGTTCTTC.

V usage is TRBV7-9 and J usage is TRBJ2-7; 10 nucleotides align to TRBD1. CDR1 is SEHNR and CDR2 is FQNEAQ in the germline V gene (reference sequence). The CDR3 loop spans 16 amino acids. After removal of 2 bases from V and 6 bases from J, the junction contained 10 bases not matched to a gene. CDR3 coding DNA: TGTGCCAGCAGCTTAAACGCCGGGACAGGGGTTGGCGAGCAGTACTTC. It yields the protein CASSLNAGTGVGEQYF.

This rearrangement joins TRBV7-3 to TRBJ1-2, with D possibly being TRBD1 (6 bases). This CDR3 has 15 residues. V was cut by 2 bases and J by 6 bases, with 16 bases left in between. Germline V gene lookup returns CDR1 SGHTA and CDR2 FQGTGA. The CDR3 DNA reads as TGTGCCAGCAGCTTAGCGGGGGGGCGCCGTGATGGCTACACCTTC. Translating it yields CASSLAGGRRDGYTF.